These 26 T cell receptor beta chains came from one sample sequenced in a study of T cells in Graves' hyperthyroidism and ophthalmopathy. TCR beta CDR3 sequences were amplified from RNA transcripts. HTBI primers were employed in a first-round RT-PCR of the TCR CDR3. TCRdb re-called the multiplex PCR reads through MiXCR, storing one row per CDR3 protein. The sample includes approximately 710,000 distinct CDR3 sequences, 17% of them seen just once. Source material: blood. The source of these receptors is a man aged 45-65 years with Graves' hyperthyroidism.

The gene calls are TRBV14 and TRBJ2-2; no clear D gene. With 2 bases removed from V and 5 bases from J, the gap between germline ends came to 6 bases. There are 13 residues in the CDR3. Germline V lookup: CDR1 SGHDN, CDR2 FVKESK. CDR3: CASSQLPTGELFF. CDR3 sequence (DNA): TGTGCCAGCAGCCAACTACCTACCGGGGAGCTGTTTTTT.

This clonotype was counted a few times. The chain carries TRBV6-5 and TRBJ1-2, with D hard to call. Germline V gene data show CDR1 as MNHEY and CDR2 as SVGAGI. V was trimmed by 0 bases and J by 6 bases, leaving 14 bases between them. The CDR3 extends over 15 amino acids. The CDR3, as DNA: TGTGCCAGCAGTTACTCGGGAGGGCCCTCGGATGGCTACACCTTC. It is translated as CASSYSGGPSDGYTF.

This clonotype has ten or more counts. The chain couples TRBV20-1 to TRBJ2-5; no definite D call. The germline gives CDR1 DFQATT, CDR2 SNEGSKA (reference sequence). This CDR3 comprises 13 residues. V was pared by 0 bases and J by 3 bases, with 8 bases between. The CDR3 DNA follows: TGCAGTGCTAGAGATTTTAGTAAAGAGACCCAGTACTTC. Amino acid sequence: CSARDFSKETQYF.

This clonotype was picked up many times. The chain combines TRBV7-2 with TRBJ1-5, with D possibly TRBD1 on 6 matching bases. V lost 5 bases and J 1 base, leaving 12 bases between the germline ends. CDR3 size: 15 residues. Per germline, CDR1 SGHTA and CDR2 FQGNSA. CDR3 loop: CASSPTGLSNQPQHF. CDR3 in DNA: TGTGCCAGCAGCCCAACAGGGTTGAGCAATCAGCCCCAGCATTTT.

This clonotype was seen repeatedly, ten times or more. The gene calls are TRBV28 and TRBJ2-3, with 14 bases matching TRBD2. The CDR3 runs to 17 residues. Germline CDR1 and CDR2: MDHEN and SYDVKM. V was pared by 4 bases and J by 4 bases, with 7 bases of the junction left unmatched. Here the CDR3 reads CASSSLGLAGAPDTQYF. The CDR3 DNA follows: TGTGCCAGCAGTTCCCTGGGACTAGCGGGAGCCCCAGATACGCAGTATTTT.

Regarding this clonotype: It may be a read error: a sequence one base away is much more abundant. V usage is TRBV7-2 and J usage is TRBJ2-3; TRBD2 matches at 9 bases. The germline CDR1 and CDR2 sequences are SGHTA and FQGNSA. CDR3 length: 14 residues. The V and J ends lost 6 bases and 5 bases, in that order; junction bases with no gene match: 6. The CDR3: CASRARLAVDTQYF. CDR3 DNA: TGTGCCAGCAGAGCCAGACTAGCGGTAGATACGCAGTATTTT.

Of note for this clonotype: Here the CDR3 omits its conserved ending phenylalanine or tryptophan, so a read error is the likely source. The chain combines TRBV9 with TRBJ2-5; D could derive from TRBD1 or TRBD2 (5 bases each). Trimming took off 0 bases at V and 5 bases at J, with 11 bases between the two ends. Germline values: CDR1 SGDLS, CDR2 YYNGEE. The CDR3 extends over 14 amino acids. CDR3 sequence reads: CASSVVVGRETQYV. The CDR3, as DNA: TGTGCCAGCAGCGTAGTAGTGGGACGGGAGACCCAGTACGTC.

This clonotype was seen repeatedly, ten times or more. The chain recombines TRBV28 with TRBJ2-5; possibly TRBD2 for D (5 bases). Germline V gene data show CDR1 as MDHEN and CDR2 as SYDVKM. CDR3 length: 15 residues. The V end lost 4 bases, the J end lost 5 bases, and 17 bases lay between the germline ends. As DNA, the CDR3 is TGTGCCAGCAGTTCGCCGGGGTTACACGGGGAGACCCAGTACTTC. It codes for CASSSPGLHGETQYF.

In its sample, this clonotype was seen many times. The rearrangement links TRBV13 to TRBJ2-5; no definite D call. The germline V gene has CDR1 PRHDT and CDR2 FYEKMQ (reference sequence). This CDR3 spans 13 amino acids. The V gene lost 5 bases and the J gene lost 3 bases, with 10 bases spanning the gap. The CDR3 region is CASSPWNKETQYF. The CDR3 DNA reads TGTGCCAGCAGCCCGTGGAACAAAGAGACCCAGTACTTC.

As to this clonotype: A much larger clone lies a single base off, so this may be a read error. This is likely a read error, given that the CDR3 carries no conserved phenylalanine or tryptophan at its end. J is TRBJ2-7 and V is TRBV19; tentatively, D is TRBD1 (5 bases). From germline, CDR1 is LNHDA and CDR2 SQIVND (reference sequence). The CDR3 length is 14 residues. With 3 bases removed from V and 2 bases from J, the gap between germline ends came to 11 bases. For the CDR3, the DNA is TGTGCCAGTAGTATCCACGGACAAGCCTACGAGCAGTACCTC. This encodes CASSIHGQAYEQYL.

This clonotype has ten or more counts. The chain carries TRBV7-2 and TRBJ2-7; 7 bases align to TRBD2. Germline V gene data show CDR1 as SGHTA and CDR2 as FQGNSA. Trimming cost V 5 bases and J 2 bases; bases outside gene matches: 9. The CDR3 has 15 amino acids. The CDR3 nucleotides read TGTGCCAGCAGCCCGGCCGGGACTACAACCTACGAGCAGTACTTC. It translates to CASSPAGTTTYEQYF.

This clonotype was found many times. The chain employs TRBV2 and TRBJ1-2, with a possible D match to TRBD1 (5 bases). The CDR3 is 13 residues long. CDR1 and CDR2 (germline): SNHLY, FYNNEI. The ends were cut back, 7 bases at V and 8 bases at J, with 17 bases in the middle. Written as DNA, the CDR3 is TGTGCCAGCAATCCGGGACCCATGGCCGGCTACACCTTC. It encodes CASNPGPMAGYTF. Supplemented by reference TRBV2 and TRBJ1-2, the full variable domain reads EPEVTQTPSHQVTQMGQEVILRCVPISNHLYFYWYRQILGQKVEFLVSFYNNEISEKSEIFDDQFSVERPDGSNFTLKIRSTKLEDSAMYFCASNPGPMAGYTFGSGTRLTVV.

This clonotype has only a few counts. The V call is TRBV27, the J call TRBJ2-3; a weak D match, TRBD1 (5 bases). Trimming left V 6 bases short and J 4 bases short, with 11 bases between. Germline loops: CDR1 MNHEY, CDR2 SMNVEV (reference sequence). This CDR3 region has 13 residues. The CDR3 DNA is TGTGCCAGCAGCTCTGGGGCCGCAGATACGCAGTATTTT. Its translation is CASSSGAADTQYF.

The chain recombines TRBV11-2 with TRBJ2-2, with 11 bases aligning to TRBD2. V was clipped by 5 bases and J by 7 bases; unmatched bases: 3. Germline V gene data show CDR1 as SGHAT and CDR2 as FQNNGV. The CDR3 spans 14 residues. The CDR3 here is CASSRSGRGGELFF. The CDR3 coding sequence is TGTGCCAGCAGCCGTAGCGGGAGGGGCGGGGAGCTGTTTTTT.

This clonotype has at least ten counts. V gene TRBV12-3 or TRBV12-4 combines with J gene TRBJ2-7; the D gene is possibly TRBD2 (6 bases). The length of the CDR3 is 15 residues. Deletions cut 5 bases from V and 0 bases from J, with 14 bases between. The CDR3 reads CASSNNRLVSYEQYF. CDR3 nucleotides: TGTGCCAGCAGTAATAACCGACTAGTCTCCTACGAGCAGTACTTC.

This clonotype has more than one count but fewer than ten. The chain joins TRBV5-1 to TRBJ1-5; tentatively, D is TRBD1 (6 bases). The V end was cut by 5 bases, the J end by 6 bases, with 12 bases between. The germline V gene has CDR1 SGHRS and CDR2 YFSETQ. The length of the CDR3 is 13 residues. CDR3 sequence reads: CASSRTGLQPQHF. The CDR3 nucleotides read TGCGCCAGCAGTAGAACAGGGCTTCAGCCCCAGCATTTT.

The rearrangement joins TRBV7-6 to TRBJ1-4, with 9 positions matching TRBD1. J gave up 0 bases and V 1 base, and 3 bases lay outside the gene matches. Germline V CDR1 and CDR2: SGHVS, FNYEAQ. The CDR3 length is 17 residues. The CDR3, as DNA: TGTGCCAGCAGCTTAGGGACAGGGGTTGCAACTAATGAAAAACTGTTTTTT. As protein: CASSLGTGVATNEKLFF.

This clonotype was seen a few times. The chain recombines TRBV5-1 with TRBJ2-3; D may be TRBD1 (6 bases). Trimming stripped 2 bases from V and 1 base from J, with 8 bases between. The CDR3 runs 14 residues. Germline-derived CDR1 and CDR2 are SGHRS and YFSETQ. This CDR3 is CASSFGQRTDTQYF. For the CDR3, the DNA is TGCGCCAGCAGCTTCGGACAGCGCACAGATACGCAGTATTTT.

This clonotype was seen ten or more times. CDR3 region: CASSIISGPGNTIYF. For the CDR3, the DNA is TGTGCCAGTAGTATTATCTCGGGGCCTGGAAACACCATATATTTT. The rearrangement joins TRBV19 to TRBJ1-3; the D gene is possibly TRBD1 (5 bases). V shed 3 bases and J shed 2 bases, with 11 bases lying between them. The CDR3 has 15 residues. CDR1 is LNHDA and CDR2 is SQIVND in the germline V gene (reference sequence).

This clonotype was detected ten times or more. Written as DNA, the CDR3 is TGTGCCAGCAGTTGGGGGGGGGTTAGTCAGCCCCAGCATTTT. It codes for CASSWGGVSQPQHF. V gene TRBV27 combines with J gene TRBJ1-5; perhaps TRBD1 as D (5 bases). The CDR3 is 14 residues long. Germline V gene lookup returns CDR1 MNHEY and CDR2 SMNVEV (reference sequence). With 4 bases removed from V and 6 bases from J, the gap between germline ends came to 13 bases.

This clonotype was seen repeatedly, ten times or more. The CDR3 DNA sequence: TGCGCCAGCAGCTTAGGTACGAATAGCAATCAGCCCCAGCATTTT. Amino acid sequence: CASSLGTNSNQPQHF. V is TRBV5-1 and J is TRBJ1-5, with no clear D. The V gene lost 2 bases and the J gene lost 0 bases, with 9 bases spanning the gap. The V gene's germline CDR1 is SGHRS and CDR2 YFSETQ. This CDR3 is 15 amino acids long.

V and J are TRBV4-3 and TRBJ2-3, with 9 bases lining up with TRBD2. This CDR3 region has 16 residues. Per the germline V gene, CDR1 is LGHNA and CDR2 is YSLEER. V gave up 0 bases and J gave up 4 bases; unmatched junction bases: 5. The DNA of the CDR3 is TGCGCCAGCAGCCAAGATGGGACTAGCAGTGCAGATACGCAGTATTTT. Encoded protein: CASSQDGTSSADTQYF.

The J gene is TRBJ2-1, the V gene TRBV28; 8 bases fit TRBD1. Trimming removed 6 bases from V and 10 bases from J; junction bases left unmatched: 8. The CDR3 covers 13 residues. The germline CDR1 and CDR2 sequences are MDHEN and SYDVKM. As DNA, the CDR3 is TGTGCCAGCAGCCCGGACAGGGCCTGGGAGCAGTTCTTC. Translating gives CASSPDRAWEQFF.

Points on this clonotype: One junction end disagrees with the germline gene, perhaps due to a read error. The rearrangement links TRBV28 to TRBJ1-1; D is unresolved. Germline V lookup: CDR1 MDHEN, CDR2 SYDVKM. This CDR3 has 15 amino acids. DNA of the CDR3: TGTGCCAGCAGGAGGATCGGGGAGATGAACACTGAAGCATTCTTT. Its protein product is CASRRIGEMNTEAFF.

J is TRBJ2-5 and V is TRBV3-1; possible D gene TRBD2, 6 bases. The CDR3 spans 13 residues. Germline loops: CDR1 LGHDT, CDR2 YNNKEL (reference sequence). The V and J ends lost 4 bases and 5 bases respectively, with 11 bases between them. DNA of the CDR3: TGTGCCAGCAGCCCCTCCCGGGGGGAGACCCAGTACTTC. This translates into CASSPSRGETQYF.

This sequence joins TRBV5-1 and TRBJ2-1; either TRBD1 or TRBD2 may fit D (5 bases each). Trimming removed 2 bases at V and 9 bases at J, with 15 bases between. Germline V gives CDR1 SGHRS, CDR2 YFSETQ. This CDR3 is built from 14 residues. The CDR3 nucleotides read TGCGCCAGCAGCTTACAGGACTGGGTCAGTGAGCAGTTCTTC. Its translation: CASSLQDWVSEQFF.